The T cell receptor (beta chain) described here comes from a study of T cell responses to AZD1222 COVID-19 vaccine. Study outcomes and limitations: A mostly white British donor set with more females was recruited, and clonal diversity was possibly underestimated. Spike-specific TCR breadth and depth went up after people got two AZD1222 doses.

The repertoire was sequenced with immunoSEQ multiplex PCR; TCRdb's copy has only in-frame clones and lacks some. The sample includes roughly 120,000 clones, 80% to 85% seen only once; the top ten take roughly 9%. About this clone: Its antigen is still unknown.

CDR1 is SGHNT, CDR2 YENEEA, per germline. The CDR3 runs 16 residues. V gave up 3 bases and J gave up 7 bases; unmatched junction bases: 4. This material consisted of peripheral blood, taken on day 0 of AZD1222 vaccination. V is TRBV11-3 and J is TRBJ2-1; 15 nucleotides align to TRBD2. The sequence was collected from an adult in good health. CDR3 protein: CASSFGLAGGPNEQFF. CDR3 bases: TGTGCCAGCAGCTTCGGACTAGCGGGAGGGCCGAATGAGCAGTTCTTC.